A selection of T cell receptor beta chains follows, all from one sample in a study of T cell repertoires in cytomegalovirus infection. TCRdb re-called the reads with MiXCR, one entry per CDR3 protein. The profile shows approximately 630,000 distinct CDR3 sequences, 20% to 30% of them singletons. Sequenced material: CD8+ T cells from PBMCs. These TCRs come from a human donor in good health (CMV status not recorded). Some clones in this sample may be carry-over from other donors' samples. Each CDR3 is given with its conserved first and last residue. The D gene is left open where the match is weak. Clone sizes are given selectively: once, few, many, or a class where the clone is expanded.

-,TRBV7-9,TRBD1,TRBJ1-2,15,CASSEDRGLGYGYTF,TGTGCCAGCAGCGAAGACAGGGGGCTTGGTTATGGCTACACCTTC
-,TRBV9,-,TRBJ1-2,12,CASYRTDYGYTF,TGTGCCAGCTACAGGACGGACTATGGCTACACCTTC
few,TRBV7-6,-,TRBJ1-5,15,CASSLGKGPNQPQHF,TGTGCCAGCAGCTTAGGAAAGGGACCAAATCAGCCCCAGCATTTT
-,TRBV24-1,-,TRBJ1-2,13,CATSDDVSDGYTF,TGTGCCACCAGTGATGATGTGAGTGACGGCTACACCTTC
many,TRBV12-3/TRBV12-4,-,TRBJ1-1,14,CASSLGHKNTEAFF,TGTGCCAGCAGCCTAGGACACAAGAACACTGAAGCTTTCTTT
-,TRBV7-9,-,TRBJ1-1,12,CASSKGFTEAFF,TGTGCCAGCAGCAAGGGGTTTACTGAAGCTTTCTTT
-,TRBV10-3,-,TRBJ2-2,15,CAINPAQAFTGELFF,TGTGCCATCAACCCAGCCCAAGCTTTCACCGGGGAGCTGTTTTTT
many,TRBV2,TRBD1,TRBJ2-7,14,CASSGTGGTDEQYF,TGTGCCAGCAGCGGGACAGGGGGAACGGACGAGCAGTACTTC
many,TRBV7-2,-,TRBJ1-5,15,CASSLTPRSGQPQHF,TGTGCCAGCAGCTTGACCCCCCGCTCGGGGCAGCCCCAGCATTTT
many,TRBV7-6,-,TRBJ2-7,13,CASSLGDPGEQYF,TGTGCCAGCAGTCTCGGCGATCCAGGGGAGCAGTACTTC
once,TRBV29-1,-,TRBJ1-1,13,CSSNPGCWTEAFF,TGCAGCTCTAATCCGGGGTGTTGGACTGAAGCTTTCTTT
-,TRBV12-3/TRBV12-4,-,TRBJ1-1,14,CACSLNPGITEAFF,TGTGCCTGCAGTTTAAATCCGGGTATCACTGAAGCTTTCTTT
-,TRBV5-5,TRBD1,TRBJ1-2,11,CASSLGTGHTF,TGTGCCAGCAGCCTTGGGACAGGACACACCTTC
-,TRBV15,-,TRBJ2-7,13,CATMDGTRHEQYF,TGTGCCACAATGGACGGAACGCGCCACGAGCAGTACTTC
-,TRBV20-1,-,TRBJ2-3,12,CSASEGTDTQYF,TGCAGTGCCTCCGAGGGCACAGATACGCAGTATTTT
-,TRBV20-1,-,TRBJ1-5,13,CSVEEGGNQPQHF,TGCAGTGTGGAGGAGGGGGGCAATCAGCCCCAGCATTTT
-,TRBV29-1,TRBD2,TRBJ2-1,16,CSVEGTSGGRGNEQFF,TGCAGCGTTGAAGGAACTAGCGGGGGGCGCGGCAATGAGCAGTTCTTC
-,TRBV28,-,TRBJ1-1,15,CASSLRGGKYTEAFF,TGTGCCAGCAGCCTACGTGGGGGAAAATACACTGAAGCTTTCTTT
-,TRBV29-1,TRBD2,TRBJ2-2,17,CSAKGLAGPMNTGELFF,TGCAGCGCCAAGGGACTAGCGGGGCCGATGAACACCGGGGAGCTGTTTTTT
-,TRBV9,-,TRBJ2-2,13,CASVASNTGELFF,TGTGCCAGCGTGGCGTCGAACACCGGGGAGCTGTTTTTT
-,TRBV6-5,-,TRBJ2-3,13,CASTNGAADTQYF,TGTGCCAGCACCAACGGGGCAGCTGATACGCAGTATTTT
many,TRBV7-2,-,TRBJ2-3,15,CASSGPGPRTDTQYF,TGTGCCAGCAGCGGGCCGGGACCCCGCACAGATACGCAGTATTTT
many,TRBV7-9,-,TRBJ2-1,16,CASSLAGGPDYNEQFF,TGTGCCAGCAGCTTAGCTGGGGGGCCCGACTACAATGAGCAGTTCTTC
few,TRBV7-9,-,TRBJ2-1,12,CASSFQQDEQFF,TGTGCCAGCAGCTTCCAACAGGATGAGCAGTTCTTC
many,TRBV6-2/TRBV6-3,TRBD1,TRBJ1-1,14,CASSRQGVGTEAFF,TGTGCCAGCAGTCGACAGGGGGTCGGCACTGAAGCTTTCTTT
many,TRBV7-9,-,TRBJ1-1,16,CASSLEGDPANTEAFF,TGTGCCAGCAGCTTAGAAGGGGACCCAGCGAACACTGAAGCTTTCTTT
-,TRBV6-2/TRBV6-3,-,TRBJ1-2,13,CASSYGALYGYTF,TGTGCCAGCAGTTACGGCGCCCTCTATGGCTACACCTTC
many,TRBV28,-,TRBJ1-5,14,CASSLMEWNQPQHF,TGTGCCAGCAGTTTAATGGAGTGGAATCAGCCCCAGCATTTT
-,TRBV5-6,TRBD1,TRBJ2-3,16,CASSFPTGGRRDTQYF,TGTGCCAGCAGCTTCCCTACAGGGGGAAGAAGAGATACGCAGTATTTT
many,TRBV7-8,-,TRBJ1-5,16,CASRGGGPGSNQPQHF,TGTGCCAGCCGAGGGGGGGGGCCCGGTAGCAATCAGCCCCAGCATTTT
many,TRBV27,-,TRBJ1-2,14,CASSPEVQGFGYTF,TGTGCCAGCAGCCCAGAGGTACAGGGATTTGGCTACACCTTC
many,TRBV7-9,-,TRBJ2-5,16,CASSLDGGAGAETQYF,TGTGCCAGCAGCTTGGATGGGGGCGCAGGGGCAGAGACCCAGTACTTC
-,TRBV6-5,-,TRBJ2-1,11,CASSSRGVQFF,TGTGCCAGCAGTTCCAGGGGGGTGCAGTTCTTC
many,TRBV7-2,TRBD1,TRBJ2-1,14,CASSTGQGGNEQFF,TGTGCCAGCAGCACTGGACAGGGGGGCAATGAGCAGTTCTTC
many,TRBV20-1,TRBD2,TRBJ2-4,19,CSAPDRLAGGPEGKNIQYF,TGCAGTGCTCCCGACCGACTAGCGGGGGGGCCAGAAGGCAAAAACATTCAGTACTTC
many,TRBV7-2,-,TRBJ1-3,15,CASSLWDIEGNTIYF,TGTGCCAGCAGCCTATGGGACATAGAAGGAAACACCATATATTTT
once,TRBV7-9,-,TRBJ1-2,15,CASSLTRTAVEGYTF,TGTGCCAGCAGCTTAACGCGTACCGCAGTTGAAGGCTACACCTTC
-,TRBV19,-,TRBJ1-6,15,CASSIRLDLRSPLHF,TGTGCCAGTAGTATCCGATTGGATTTACGTTCACCCCTCCACTTT
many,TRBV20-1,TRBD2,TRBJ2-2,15,CSARASGVETGELFF,TGCAGTGCTAGAGCTAGCGGGGTCGAGACCGGGGAGCTGTTTTTT
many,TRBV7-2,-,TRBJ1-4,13,CASSFPSNEKLFF,TGTGCCAGCAGCTTTCCCAGTAATGAAAAACTGTTTTTT
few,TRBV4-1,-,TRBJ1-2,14,CASSQPTSGAGYTF,TGCGCCAGCAGCCAACCGACGTCTGGAGCTGGCTACACCTTC
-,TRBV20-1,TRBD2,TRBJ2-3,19,CSARGTGTSGGARPDTQYF,TGCAGTGCTAGAGGAACCGGGACTAGCGGGGGGGCCCGACCAGATACGCAGTATTTT
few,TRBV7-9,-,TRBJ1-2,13,CASSWGQAAGYTF,TGTGCCAGCAGCTGGGGTCAAGCAGCGGGCTACACCTTC
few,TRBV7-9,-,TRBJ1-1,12,CASSFTGYEAFF,TGTGCCAGCAGCTTCACAGGTTATGAAGCTTTCTTT
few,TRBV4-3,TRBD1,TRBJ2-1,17,CASSQDRVIRSYNEQFF,TGCGCCAGCAGCCAGGACAGGGTTATACGGTCCTACAATGAGCAGTTCTTC
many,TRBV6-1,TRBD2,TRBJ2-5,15,CASSEEGSGGETQYF,TGTGCCAGCAGTGAAGAAGGTAGCGGGGGAGAGACCCAGTACTTC
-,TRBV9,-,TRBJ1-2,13,CASSVAGGVGYTF,TGTGCCAGCAGCGTAGCTGGCGGGGTTGGCTACACCTTC
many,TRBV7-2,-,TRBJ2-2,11,CASGTAGELFF,TGTGCCAGCGGGACCGCCGGGGAGCTGTTTTTT